Included here is one T cell receptor beta chain sequence, with context. Its antigen remains unknown. V was trimmed by 10 bases and J by 2 bases, leaving 21 bases between them. The CDR3 has 16 amino acids. Per germline, CDR1 MDHEN and CDR2 SYDVKM. This sample was taken from a study of cytomegalovirus exposure and HLA in healthy donors. The study, taken as a whole, reports: For most TCR beta V segments, an earlier analysis put the productive rate at about 90% or about 30% of the time.

This PCR relied on a set of 60 Vbeta primers and 13 Jbeta primers. Sequenced by immunoSEQ multiplex PCR; TCRdb stores in-frame clones only, minus some. There are 130,000 or so clones in the sample; about 70% occur only once, and more than 2% lies in the top ten. The sequence came from a woman aged 35 to 49 in good health and CMV-seropositive. What was sequenced was PBMCs. The chain recombines TRBV28 with TRBJ1-5; TRBD1 might be the D (6 bases). DNA of the CDR3: TGTGCCACCGAAGTGGGCAGGGGCCGTCGCAATCAGCCCCAGCATTTT. Its protein product is CATEVGRGRRNQPQHF.